The clone carrying this T cell receptor (beta chain) has only a few counts. The record originates from a study of Graves' ophthalmopathy and Graves' hyperthyroidism. From RNA, the CDR3 regions of TCR beta chains were amplified and sequenced. First-round RT-PCR relied on HTBI primers, and a second-round multiplex PCR came next. From the multiplex PCR reads, TCRdb called clonotypes with MiXCR, one entry per CDR3 protein. Counted here are about 370,000 distinct CDR3 sequences, 15% to 20% occurring once; the ten biggest clones make up around 2.4%. Sequencing used peripheral blood. The clonotype comes from an adult woman with stable Graves' hyperthyroidism.

As DNA, the CDR3 is TGTGCCAGCAGCGGGGGGTACACAGATACGCAGTATTTT. Translating gives CASSGGYTDTQYF. V and J are TRBV7-7 and TRBJ2-3; D perhaps matches TRBD2 (6 bases). The CDR3 sequence is 13 residues long. The V end was cut by 5 bases, the J end by 2 bases, with 8 bases between. Germline V gene data show CDR1 as SSHAT and CDR2 as FNYEAQ (reference sequence). Supplemented by reference TRBV7-7 and TRBJ2-3, the full variable domain reads GAGVSQSPRYKVTKRGQDVTLRCDPISSHATLYWYQQALGQGPEFLTYFNYEAQPDKSGLPSDRFSAERPEGSISTLTIQRTEQRDSAMYRCASSGGYTDTQYFGPGTRLTVL.